This T cell receptor beta chain is drawn from a study of T cells in Graves' hyperthyroidism and ophthalmopathy. Study overall: Upon initial diagnosis and before any treatment, peripheral blood was collected.

TCR beta CDR3 region amplification was performed from RNA transcripts. The HTBI primer set drove a first-round RT-PCR of the TCR CDR3. One entry per CDR3 protein, called by TCRdb with MiXCR from the multiplex PCR reads. The repertoire consists of about 720,000 distinct CDR3 sequences, with around 20% occurring once and the leading ten covering roughly 17%. CDR1 is MDHEN, CDR2 SYDVKM, per germline. Trimming cost V 5 bases and J 8 bases, with 16 bases left between them. The CDR3 covers 14 residues. In patients aged 18 to 65, hyperthyroidism was newly diagnosed, with duration under 2 months. Diagnosis relied on clinical symptoms, serum thyroxine and TRAb, thyroid ultrasound and orbital computed tomography. This blood was taken when hyperthyroidism was first diagnosed, before any ophthalmopathy symptoms existed.

The clonotype was recovered from a woman between 50 and 59 years old with Graves' hyperthyroidism that later progressed to Graves' ophthalmopathy. Sequencing was done on a sample of blood. The genes are TRBV28 and TRBJ2-1, with D possibly being TRBD1 or TRBD2 (6 bases each). Written as DNA, the CDR3 is TGTGCCAGCAGTCCCTTAGGAGGGGGGTATGAGCAGTTCTTC. It translates to CASSPLGGGYEQFF.